Below, one T cell receptor (beta chain) is given with its context. This sample is part of a study of blood T cell repertoires in COVID-19. Assay: immunoSEQ multiplex PCR; the TCRdb copy retains only in-frame clones and omits some. The table lists 350,000 to 400,000 clones, 88% of them singletons. Participants were aged about 18 to 89 years, lived in under 30 US areas, and enrolled virtually. Trimming shortened V by 6 bases and J by 4 bases, and 15 bases separated the two germline ends. CDR1 and CDR2 from the germline V gene are ENHRY and SYGVKD. This CDR3 has 14 residues. The receptor was derived from a woman aged 18-29 years who had recovered from COVID-19. The chain combines TRBV10-3 with TRBJ1-1; TRBD1 is a possible D gene (6 bases). Sequenced: PBMCs or T cells enriched from blood (not recorded which). The CDR3 here is CAISPGQTGTEAFF. For the CDR3, the DNA is TGTGCCATCAGCCCTGGACAGACTGGCACTGAAGCTTTCTTT.